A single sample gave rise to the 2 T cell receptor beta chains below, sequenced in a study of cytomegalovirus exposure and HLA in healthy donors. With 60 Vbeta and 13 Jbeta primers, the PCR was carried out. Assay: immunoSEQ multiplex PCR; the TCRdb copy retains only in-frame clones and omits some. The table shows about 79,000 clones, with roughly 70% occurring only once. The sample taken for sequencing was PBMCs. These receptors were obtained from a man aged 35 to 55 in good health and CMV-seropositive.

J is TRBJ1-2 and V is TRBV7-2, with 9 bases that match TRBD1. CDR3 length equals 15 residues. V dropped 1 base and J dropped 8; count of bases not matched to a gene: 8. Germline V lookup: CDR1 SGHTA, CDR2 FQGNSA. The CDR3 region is CASSLVKGTGIGYTF. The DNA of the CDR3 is TGTGCCAGCAGCTTAGTAAAGGGGACAGGGATCGGCTACACCTTC.

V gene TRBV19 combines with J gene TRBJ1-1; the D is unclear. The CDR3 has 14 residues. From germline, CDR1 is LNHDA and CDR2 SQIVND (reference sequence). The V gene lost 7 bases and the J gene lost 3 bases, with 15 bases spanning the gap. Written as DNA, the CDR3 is TGTGCCAGTACCCCGGGGTTAGGTGACACTGAAGCTTTCTTT. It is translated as CASTPGLGDTEAFF.